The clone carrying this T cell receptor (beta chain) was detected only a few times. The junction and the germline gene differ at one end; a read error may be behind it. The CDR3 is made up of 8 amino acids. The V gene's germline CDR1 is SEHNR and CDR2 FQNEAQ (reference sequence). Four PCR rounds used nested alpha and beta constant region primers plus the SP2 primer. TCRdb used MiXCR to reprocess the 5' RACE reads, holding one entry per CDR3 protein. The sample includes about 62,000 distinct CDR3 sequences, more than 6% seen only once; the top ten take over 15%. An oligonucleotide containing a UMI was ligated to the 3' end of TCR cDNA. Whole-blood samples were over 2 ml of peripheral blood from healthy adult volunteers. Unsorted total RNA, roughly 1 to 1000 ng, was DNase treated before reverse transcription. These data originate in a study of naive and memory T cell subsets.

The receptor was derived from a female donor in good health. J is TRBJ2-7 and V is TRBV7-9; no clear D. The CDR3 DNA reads TGTGCCAGCAGCCCCCCCCGCTTC. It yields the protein CASSPPRF.